A single sample is the source of the 6 T cell receptor beta chains below, sequenced in a study of neurological immune-mediated disorders. TCRdb re-called the 5' RACE reads with MiXCR, one entry per CDR3 protein. This table holds just under 20,000 distinct CDR3 sequences, about 7.5% found once. The sequenced sample was CD8+ T cells from blood. The receptors were sampled from a woman aged 25 to 39 with HTLV-1-associated myelopathy (HAM/TSP).

This clonotype was seen many times. This sequence joins TRBV6-5 and TRBJ1-6; TRBD1 aligns across 8 bases. CDR1 is MNHEY, CDR2 SVGAGI, per germline. This CDR3 contains 13 residues. Trimming at V came to 5 bases and at J to 12 bases, leaving 6 bases not matched to a gene. The CDR3 loop reads CASSVQGGGPLHF. The CDR3 region has the DNA TGTGCCAGCAGTGTACAGGGGGGTGGACCCCTCCACTTT.

This clonotype occurred many times. The V call is TRBV12-3 or TRBV12-4, the J call TRBJ1-2; maybe TRBD1 (5 bases). V lost 1 base and J lost 6, with 9 bases in between. This CDR3 has 13 amino acids. CDR3 bases: TGTGCCAGCAGTTTAGGGGCGGGGGATGGCTACACCTTC. This encodes CASSLGAGDGYTF.

The chain recombines TRBV6-2 or TRBV6-3 with TRBJ2-3; 7 positions agree with TRBD2. The ends lost 4 bases at V and 7 bases at J; junction bases unmatched: 8. Germline CDR1 reads MNHEY; CDR2 reads SVGEGT. The CDR3 runs to 14 residues. The CDR3 region has the DNA TGTGCCAGCAGTTCCAGAGCGGGGAGAAATACGCAGTATTTT. Amino acids: CASSSRAGRNTQYF.

Of note for this clonotype: A read error is possible here, since a much larger clone lies one base away. This rearrangement joins TRBV11-3 to TRBJ2-1, with D perhaps TRBD2 (6 bases). Germline V lookup: CDR1 SGHNT, CDR2 YENEEA. Trimming removed 1 base at V and 10 bases at J, with 14 bases between. This CDR3 comprises 14 residues. DNA of the CDR3: TGTGCCAGCAGCTTAGTCGGGACTTCCCAAGAGCAGTTCTTC. This codes for CASSLVGTSQEQFF.

This clonotype was picked up many times. DNA of the CDR3: TGTGCCAGCAGACACTCCCGGGACAGGGCTACCTACGAGCAGTACTTC. It encodes CASRHSRDRATYEQYF. The chain carries TRBV12-3 or TRBV12-4 and TRBJ2-7, with 9 bases that match TRBD1. V was clipped by 6 bases and J by 2 bases; unmatched bases: 11. The CDR3 has 16 amino acids.

This clonotype was counted many times. The J gene is TRBJ2-2, the V gene TRBV20-1; a weak D match, TRBD1 (6 bases). Germline V gene data show CDR1 as DFQATT and CDR2 as SNEGSKA (reference sequence). This CDR3 is built from 16 residues. Trimming took off 1 base at V and 1 base at J, with 13 bases between the two ends. The CDR3 nucleotides read TGCAGTGCTAGAGTACCGGGACACATGAACACCGGGGAGCTGTTTTTT. Protein sequence: CSARVPGHMNTGELFF.